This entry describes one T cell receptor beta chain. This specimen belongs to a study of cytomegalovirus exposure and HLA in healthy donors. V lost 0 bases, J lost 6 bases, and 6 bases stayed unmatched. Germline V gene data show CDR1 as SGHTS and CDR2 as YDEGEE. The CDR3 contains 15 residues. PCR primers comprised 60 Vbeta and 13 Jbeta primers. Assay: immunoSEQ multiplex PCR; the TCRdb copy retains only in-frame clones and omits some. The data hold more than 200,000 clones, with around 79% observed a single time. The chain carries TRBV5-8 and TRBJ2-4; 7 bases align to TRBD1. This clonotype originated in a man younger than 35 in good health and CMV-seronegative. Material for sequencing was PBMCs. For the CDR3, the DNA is TGTGCCAGCAGCTTGGGGGGACAGCTAACAAACATTCAGTACTTC. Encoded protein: CASSLGGQLTNIQYF.